This paragraph covers one T cell receptor (beta chain) sequence. Researchers sorted participants into cohorts using their self-reported clinical history. The sample originates from a study of blood T cell repertoires in COVID-19. The germline V gene encodes CDR1 SQVTM and CDR2 ANQGSEA. The CDR3 is made up of 14 amino acids. The V segment lost 7 bases and the J segment 0 bases; nucleotides outside the gene matches: 7. Original analysis: For nucleated cells, counts were estimated from reference gene primer amplification. Assay: immunoSEQ multiplex PCR; the TCRdb copy retains only in-frame clones and omits some. From that table come the V and J calls and clone size; the DNA was used to work out D and trimming. The sample contains roughly 290,000 clones, roughly 90% of which appear only once.

The chain employs TRBV29-1 and TRBJ1-1; TRBD1 matches at 8 bases. This clonotype originated in a woman between 40 and 50 years old who had recovered from COVID-19. The sample comprised PBMCs or T cells enriched from blood (not recorded which). Written as DNA, the CDR3 is TGCAGCGCTTCGACAGGGGTAATGAACACTGAAGCTTTCTTT. Translation gives CSASTGVMNTEAFF.